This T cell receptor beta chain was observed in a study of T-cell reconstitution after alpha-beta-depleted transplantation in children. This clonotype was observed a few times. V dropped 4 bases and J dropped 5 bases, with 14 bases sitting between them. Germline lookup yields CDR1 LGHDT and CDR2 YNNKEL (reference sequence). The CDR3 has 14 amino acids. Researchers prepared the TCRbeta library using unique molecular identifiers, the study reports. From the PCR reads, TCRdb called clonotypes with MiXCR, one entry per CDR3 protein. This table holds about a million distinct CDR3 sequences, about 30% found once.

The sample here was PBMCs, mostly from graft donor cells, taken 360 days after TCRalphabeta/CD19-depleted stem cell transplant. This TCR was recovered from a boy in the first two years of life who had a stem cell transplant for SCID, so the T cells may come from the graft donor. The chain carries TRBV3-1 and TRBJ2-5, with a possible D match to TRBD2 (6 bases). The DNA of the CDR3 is TGTGCCAGCAGCCCTCACCGGGGGAAGGAGACCCAGTACTTC. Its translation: CASSPHRGKETQYF.